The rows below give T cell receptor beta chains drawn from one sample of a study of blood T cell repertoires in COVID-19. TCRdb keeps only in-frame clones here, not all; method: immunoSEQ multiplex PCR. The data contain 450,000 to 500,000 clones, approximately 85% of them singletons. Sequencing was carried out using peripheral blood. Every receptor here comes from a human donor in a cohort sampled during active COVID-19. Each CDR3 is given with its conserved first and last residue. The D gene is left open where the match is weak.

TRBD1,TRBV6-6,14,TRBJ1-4,CASNPGTGGEKLFF
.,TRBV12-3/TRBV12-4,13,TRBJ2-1,CASSPSPYNEQFF
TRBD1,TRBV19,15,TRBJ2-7,CASSPRDRATYEQYF
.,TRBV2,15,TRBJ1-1,CASSESGRGNTEAFF
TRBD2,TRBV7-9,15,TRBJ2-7,CASSRGAGGPGEQYF
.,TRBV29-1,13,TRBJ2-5,CSVDRLVLETQYF
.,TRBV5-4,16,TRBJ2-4,CASSSRTEGAKNIQYF
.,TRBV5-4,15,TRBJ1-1,CASSRMTAMNTEAFF
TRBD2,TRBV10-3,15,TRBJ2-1,CAIKGSGRAYNEQFF
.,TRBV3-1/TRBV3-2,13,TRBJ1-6,CASSQTQFGPLHF
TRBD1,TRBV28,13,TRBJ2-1,CASGQGAYNEQFF
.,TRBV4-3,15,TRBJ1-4,CASSQDLNTGEKLFF
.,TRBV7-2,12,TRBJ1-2,CASSLSTGDGTF
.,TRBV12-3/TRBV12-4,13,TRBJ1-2,CASSQTGDYGYTF
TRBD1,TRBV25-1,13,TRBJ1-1,CASRGQGNTEAFF
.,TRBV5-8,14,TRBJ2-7,CASSAGVYLYEQYF
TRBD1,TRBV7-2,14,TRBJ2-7,CASSLGQGVVTLWF
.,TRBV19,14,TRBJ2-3,CASNNLRVTDTQYF
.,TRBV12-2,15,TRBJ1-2,CASRLGRQYSRVATF
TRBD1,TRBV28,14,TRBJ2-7,CASLDGTGAYEQYF
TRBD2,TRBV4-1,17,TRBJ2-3,CASSQDTTSEGTDTQYF
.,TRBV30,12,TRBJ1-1,CAWMEPGTEAFF
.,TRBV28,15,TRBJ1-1,CASSSLEGGRTEAFF
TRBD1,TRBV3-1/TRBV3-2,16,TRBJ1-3,CASSPRTGGRGNTIYF
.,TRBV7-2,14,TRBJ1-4,CASSFRGANEKLFF
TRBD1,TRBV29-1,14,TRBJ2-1,CSVGDRGLFSGQFF
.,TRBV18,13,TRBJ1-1,CASLESMNTEAFF
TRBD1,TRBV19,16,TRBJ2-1,CASSALGTGSYNEQFF
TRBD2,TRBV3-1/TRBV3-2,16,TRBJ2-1,CASSQATSGRNNEQFF
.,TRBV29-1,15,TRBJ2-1,CSVEKGVGADNEQFF
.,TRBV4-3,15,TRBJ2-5,CASSQDTVGGQTQYF
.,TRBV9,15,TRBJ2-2,CASSVGLANTGELFF
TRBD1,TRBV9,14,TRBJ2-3,CASRGDRDPDTQYF
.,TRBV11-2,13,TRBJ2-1,CASSLGQPTEQFF
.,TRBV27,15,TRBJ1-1,CASSSRTARDTEAFF
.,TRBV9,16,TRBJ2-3,CASSADSDPPANTQYF
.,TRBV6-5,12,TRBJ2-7,CASKDSTYEQYF
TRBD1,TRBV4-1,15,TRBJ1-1,CASSKPGQALAEAFF
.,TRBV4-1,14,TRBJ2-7,CASSLAGSSYEQYF
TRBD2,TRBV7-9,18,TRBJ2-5,CASSLALGLAGGMGTQYF